These T cell receptor beta chains were read from a single sample in a study of neoadjuvant nivolumab and ipilimumab in lung cancer. Some clones are missing from TCRdb's copy, which holds only in-frame ones; the method was immunoSEQ multiplex PCR. The sample shows 20,000 to 25,000 clones, approximately 86% of them seen only once. Sequenced here: peripheral blood, sampled before neoadjuvant nivolumab, alone or with ipilimumab. Receptors were obtained from an adult with non-small cell lung cancer. Both conserved end residues are part of each CDR3. D genes are given only for firm matches. Expanded clones are given a class, and other clones once, few, many or no size at all.

TRBV30	TRBD2	-	14	TRBJ2-5	TGTGCCTGGAGACCTAGCGGGAGCATGGAGACCCAGTACTTC	CAWRPSGSMETQYF
TRBV5-1	TRBD2	-	13	TRBJ2-5	TGCGCCAGCAGCTTCGGGGGGGAAGAGACCCAGTACTTC	CASSFGGEETQYF
TRBV2	-	-	10	TRBJ1-1	TGTGCCAGCAGGTGGACTGAAGCTTTCTTT	CASRWTEAFF
TRBV19	TRBD1	few	11	TRBJ1-2	TGTGCGACCGGACAGGGCGATGGCTACACCTTC	CATGQGDGYTF
TRBV7-3	TRBD1	medium-sized	13	TRBJ1-1	TGTGCCAGCAGCGCAACAGGGGGCACTGAAGCTTTCTTT	CASSATGGTEAFF
TRBV7-8	-	-	14	TRBJ2-3	TGTGCCAGCAGCTTAAGACCCGGCACAGATACGCAGTATTTT	CASSLRPGTDTQYF
TRBV11-1	-	-	13	TRBJ2-1	TGTGCCAGCAGCTTAGGGGAGGACAATGAGCAGTTCTTC	CASSLGEDNEQFF
TRBV5-1	-	-	14	TRBJ2-1	TGCGCCAGCAGGAAGACCAGTCAGCGCGCTGAGCAGTTCTTC	CASRKTSQRAEQFF
TRBV7-2	-	-	16	TRBJ1-1	TGTGCCAGCAGCAAGGAATTGGGACGGAGGAACACTGAAGCTTTCTTT	CASSKELGRRNTEAFF
TRBV7-2	-	-	13	TRBJ1-2	TGTGCCAGCAGCCCAGAAAGGGACTATGGCTACACCTTC	CASSPERDYGYTF
TRBV29-1	TRBD1	-	13	TRBJ2-7	TGCAGCGCCGACGGACAGGGGGCCGGCGAGCAGTACTTC	CSADGQGAGEQYF
TRBV30	-	once	13	TRBJ1-3	TGTGCCTGCCACAGACTCTCTGGAAACACCATATATTTT	CACHRLSGNTIYF
TRBV11-3	TRBD2	-	17	TRBJ2-7	TGTGCCAGCAGCTCTGGACTAGCGGGAGGTAGGAGCTACGAGCAGTACTTC	CASSSGLAGGRSYEQYF
TRBV29-1	-	-	9	TRBJ1-2	TGCAGCCCCTATCCCGGCTACACCTTC	CSPYPGYTF
TRBV5-4	-	-	12	TRBJ2-7	TGTGCCAGCAGCTTGGCCGGGGACGAGCAGTACTTC	CASSLAGDEQYF
TRBV15	-	-	14	TRBJ2-2	TGTGCCACCAGCAGGGATACCAACACCGGGGAGCTGTTTTTT	CATSRDTNTGELFF
TRBV7-9	TRBD1	-	14	TRBJ1-2	TGTGCCAGCAGCTTAATAGGGGGCAACTATGGCTACACCTTC	CASSLIGGNYGYTF
TRBV11-2	TRBD2	-	16	TRBJ2-1	TGTGCCAGCAGCTTCGGGGGGTCAACCGCCTACAATGAGCAGTTCTTC	CASSFGGSTAYNEQFF
TRBV5-4	-	once	12	TRBJ1-2	TGTGCCAGCAGCAAAACCAGGGATGGCTACACCTTC	CASSKTRDGYTF
TRBV25-1	-	-	13	TRBJ2-1	TGTGCCAGCACGTTTGGTTCCTACAATGAGCAGTTCTTC	CASTFGSYNEQFF
TRBV9	-	-	15	TRBJ1-2	TGTGCCAGCAGCGTAACGAGGGGTCGGGGCAATGGCTACACCTTC	CASSVTRGRGNGYTF
TRBV6-6	-	-	13	TRBJ2-3	TGTGCCAGCAGTAAAACAGCAACAGATACGCAGTATTTT	CASSKTATDTQYF
TRBV5-1	-	-	14	TRBJ2-5	TGCGCCAGCGGAAACAACAGGAACCAAGAGACCCAGTACTTC	CASGNNRNQETQYF
TRBV18	-	-	13	TRBJ1-2	TGTGCCAGCTCCCCGGCGGCGATCTATGGCTACACCTTC	CASSPAAIYGYTF
TRBV28	-	-	14	TRBJ1-1	TGTGCCAGCAGGGCCGGGCCAACGAACACTGAAGCTTTCTTT	CASRAGPTNTEAFF
TRBV5-1	TRBD1	-	15	TRBJ2-7	TGCGCCAGCAGCCCCTGGACAGGGGGCGGGAACGAGCAGTACTTC	CASSPWTGGGNEQYF
TRBV5-5	TRBD1	-	14	TRBJ1-1	TGTGCCAGCAGCTGGCAGGGGGGAGACACTGAAGCTTTCTTT	CASSWQGGDTEAFF
TRBV5-4	-	-	14	TRBJ1-1	TGTGCCAGCCTTCGGGACGGGGAGAACACTGAAGCTTTCTTT	CASLRDGENTEAFF
TRBV29-1	-	-	12	TRBJ2-3	TGCAGCGTTAATCTGGGGTTAGATACGCAGTATTTT	CSVNLGLDTQYF
TRBV4-3	-	-	14	TRBJ2-2	TGCGCCAGCAGCCAAAATTCTAACACCGGGGAGCTGTTTTTT	CASSQNSNTGELFF
TRBV4-1	-	-	13	TRBJ2-1	TGCGCCAGCAGCCAGACCCTAGAGAATGAGCAGTTCTTC	CASSQTLENEQFF
TRBV18	TRBD1	-	15	TRBJ1-2	TGTGCCAGCTCAACAGGGACAGGGCTAAACTATGGCTACACCTTC	CASSTGTGLNYGYTF
TRBV6-6	-	-	12	TRBJ2-2	TGTGCCAGCAGTAGAGGCACCGGGGAGCTGTTTTTT	CASSRGTGELFF
TRBV4-3	-	-	15	TRBJ1-1	TGCGCCAGCAGCCAAGATCAGGCGGGGAACACTGAAGCTTTCTTT	CASSQDQAGNTEAFF
TRBV6-5	-	-	15	TRBJ2-1	TGTGCCAGCAGTTCTTGGACGGACTCCTACAATGAGCAGTTCTTC	CASSSWTDSYNEQFF
TRBV4-2	-	few	15	TRBJ1-2	TGTGCCAGCAGCCAAGATTCTGGGGCCTACTATGGCTACACCTTC	CASSQDSGAYYGYTF
TRBV4-1	-	-	16	TRBJ1-4	TGCGCCAGCAGCCAAGATGGGGGGACCTGGGGTGAAAAACTGTTTTTT	CASSQDGGTWGEKLFF
TRBV7-2	-	-	12	TRBJ1-1	TGTGCCAGCAGCAAGGGGGGCCAGGAAGCTTTCTTT	CASSKGGQEAFF
TRBV2	-	few	14	TRBJ1-2	TGTGCCAGCAGGTCTGACAGCTCACTCTATGGCTACACCTTC	CASRSDSSLYGYTF
TRBV18	-	-	11	TRBJ1-5	TGTGCCAGCTCACTTATATCAGCCCCAGCATTT	CASSLISAPAF
TRBV19	TRBD1	-	16	TRBJ1-5	TGTGCCAGTACTTACCGGACAGGGATGAGCAATCAGCCCCAGCATTTT	CASTYRTGMSNQPQHF
TRBV5-1	TRBD1	-	15	TRBJ2-5	TGCGCCAGCAGCCCTTCGGGCAGGGGGTTGGAGACCCAGTACTTC	CASSPSGRGLETQYF
TRBV27	-	-	14	TRBJ2-7	TGTGCCAGCAGTTCCTACAGGGATTCCTACGAGCAGTACTTC	CASSSYRDSYEQYF
TRBV30	-	-	18	TRBJ2-4	TGTGCCTGGAGATCCAGGATGATAAGCGGACTAGCCAAAAACATTCAGTACTTC	CAWRSRMISGLAKNIQYF
TRBV5-5	TRBD1	-	16	TRBJ1-5	TGTGCCAGCAGCATCCGGGACAGGGGAGCGGATCAGCCCCAGCATTTT	CASSIRDRGADQPQHF
TRBV7-2	TRBD2	-	17	TRBJ2-1	TGTGCCAGCAGCCCCAGGACTAGCGGGAGGGCAACGAATGAGCAGTTCTTC	CASSPRTSGRATNEQFF
TRBV7-9	-	once	14	TRBJ2-7	TGTGCCAGCAGCCCGGGGACCTACTCCTACGAGCAGTACTTC	CASSPGTYSYEQYF
TRBV7-8	TRBD1	-	16	TRBJ2-2	TGTGCCAGCAGCTTACTCGCCGGGACAGGCTCGGGGGAGCTGTTTTTT	CASSLLAGTGSGELFF
TRBV30	-	-	15	TRBJ1-5	TGTGCCTGGACCTTCAGTTGGGGAGGCAATCAGCCCCAGCATTTT	CAWTFSWGGNQPQHF
TRBV18	-	-	16	TRBJ1-4	TGTGCCAGCTCACTCGCCCCGACAGTAACTAATGAAAAACTGTTTTTT	CASSLAPTVTNEKLFF
TRBV7-8	-	-	18	TRBJ2-6	TGTGCCAGCAGCCGGACAGTCGCGTTGGGTTCTGGGGCCAACGTCCTGACTTTC	CASSRTVALGSGANVLTF
TRBV11-3	TRBD1	-	17	TRBJ2-4	TGTGCCAGCAGCTACCGACAGGGCCCCCAAGCCAAAAACATTCAGTACTTC	CASSYRQGPQAKNIQYF